Shown below are 5 T cell receptor beta chains from a single sample sequenced in a study of blood T cell repertoires in COVID-19. The method was immunoSEQ multiplex PCR; TCRdb's version includes in-frame clones alone and lacks a portion of them. The profile shows 250,000 to 300,000 clones, less than 90% of them singletons. The material sequenced was peripheral blood. Receptors originate from a woman in her twenties or thirties with COVID-19, enrolled during active disease.

V usage is TRBV3-1 (or the pseudogene TRBV3-2) and J usage is TRBJ2-5, with 10 bases aligning to TRBD1. The CDR3 covers 15 residues. Germline V CDR1 and CDR2: LGHDT, YNNKEL (reference sequence). Trimming cost V 3 bases and J 5 bases; bases outside gene matches: 6. CDR3 protein: CASSQMGQGRETQYF. The CDR3, as DNA: TGTGCCAGCAGCCAGATGGGACAGGGGCGGGAGACCCAGTACTTC.

The V call is TRBV27, the J call TRBJ2-1; tentative D call: TRBD2 (7 bases). In germline, CDR1 is MNHEY, CDR2 SMNVEV (reference sequence). V was trimmed by 4 bases and J by 4 bases, leaving 14 bases between them. The CDR3 runs 15 residues. The CDR3 loop reads CASSSGEGGYNEQFF. In DNA form, the CDR3 reads TGTGCCAGCAGTTCGGGGGAGGGGGGATACAATGAGCAGTTCTTC.

The chain employs TRBV4-1 and TRBJ2-7; possibly TRBD2 for D (6 bases). Trimming took off 2 bases at V and 4 bases at J, with 15 bases between the two ends. This CDR3 has 15 amino acids. CDR1 is MGHRA and CDR2 is YSYEKL in the germline V gene. This CDR3 is CASSQRLEGRYEQYF. The CDR3 bases are TGCGCCAGCAGCCAAAGACTAGAGGGAAGATACGAGCAGTACTTC.

This chain joins TRBV12-3 or TRBV12-4 and TRBJ2-7; D is perhaps TRBD2 (6 bases). The CDR3 is 12 residues long. Trimming left V 5 bases short and J 6 bases short, with 11 bases between. DNA of the CDR3: TGTGCCAGCAGTAGGCGGCGGGGCGAGCAGTACTTC. Its translation: CASSRRRGEQYF.

The chain links TRBV27 to TRBJ2-3; 9 nucleotides match TRBD2. CDR3 size: 15 residues. The germline CDR1 and CDR2 sequences are MNHEY and SMNVEV (reference sequence). V was pared by 7 bases and J by 6 bases, with 11 bases of the junction left unmatched. The CDR3 here is CASTSLAGTLDTQYF. The CDR3, as DNA: TGTGCCAGCACTTCCCTAGCGGGGACACTGGATACGCAGTATTTT.